Listed below are T cell receptor beta chains from one sample, sequenced in a study of T cell repertoires in cytomegalovirus infection. One entry per CDR3 protein results from TCRdb running MiXCR on the reads. The sample has 400,000 to 550,000 distinct CDR3 sequences, roughly 12% seen once. The sequenced material came from PBMCs. Source of these receptors: a human donor in good health (CMV status not recorded). Some clones in this sample may be carry-over from other donors' samples. The CDR3 runs from the conserved cysteine through the conserved F or W. The D gene is left open where the match is weak. Clone size is not always given. Where it is, it says once, few, many or a class for expanded clones.

many	NA	TRBJ2-7	TRBV10-3	CAISEKTLTYEQYF	TGTGCCATCAGTGAGAAGACACTTACCTACGAGCAGTACTTC
many	NA	TRBJ2-1	TRBV4-2	CASSQDLYSEYPQFF	TGTGCCAGCAGCCAAGATCTTTATAGCGAGTACCCGCAGTTCTTC
many	TRBD2	TRBJ2-1	TRBV7-9	CASTLSGVNNEQFF	TGTGCCAGCACCCTTAGCGGGGTAAACAATGAGCAGTTCTTC
few	TRBD2	TRBJ2-7	TRBV24-1	CATSDPAVGGDKSDEQYF	TGTGCCACCAGTGATCCGGCGGTGGGAGGGGATAAATCCGACGAGCAGTACTTC
many	NA	TRBJ1-5	TRBV7-8	CASRGAGRNQPQHF	TGTGCCAGCAGAGGGGCAGGGAGAAATCAGCCCCAGCATTTT
many	NA	TRBJ1-1	TRBV7-8	CASSLDRFPGPGPEAFF	TGTGCCAGCAGCTTAGATCGCTTTCCGGGCCCGGGCCCTGAAGCTTTCTTT
many	TRBD1	TRBJ2-3	TRBV7-3	CASSLRTGGAITDTQYF	TGTGCCAGCAGCCTCCGGACAGGGGGAGCCATCACAGATACGCAGTATTTT
NA	TRBD1	TRBJ1-2	TRBV19	CASSLSVRGLYGYTF	TGTGCCAGTAGTCTCAGCGTCAGGGGGCTGTATGGCTACACCTTC
few	NA	TRBJ1-2	TRBV3-1	CASSHGPPQGYTF	TGTGCCAGCAGCCATGGGCCCCCGCAGGGCTACACCTTC
NA	TRBD2	TRBJ2-1	TRBV6-5	CASTLTSGGEQFF	TGTGCCAGCACCCTGACTAGCGGGGGTGAGCAGTTCTTC
many	TRBD1	TRBJ2-3	TRBV11-3	CASSSRRTGHLSSTDTQYF	TGTGCCAGCAGCTCGAGGCGGACAGGACACCTGTCTAGCACAGATACGCAGTATTTT
many	NA	TRBJ2-1	TRBV29-1	CSVTDADNEQFF	TGCAGCGTCACGGACGCTGACAATGAGCAGTTCTTC
many	TRBD1	TRBJ1-6	TRBV4-1	CASSGGQDNSPLHF	TGCGCCAGCAGCGGGGGACAGGATAATTCACCCCTCCACTTT
many	NA	TRBJ1-1	TRBV7-3	CASSSGPNTEAFF	TGTGCCAGCAGCTCAGGACCGAACACTGAAGCTTTCTTT
many	NA	TRBJ2-7	TRBV12-3/TRBV12-4	CASSLWGGGGLPYEQYF	TGTGCCAGCAGTTTATGGGGAGGGGGGGGACTTCCCTACGAGCAGTACTTC
many	NA	TRBJ1-6	TRBV2	CASRDNSPLHF	TGTGCCAGCAGGGACAATTCACCCCTCCACTTT
few	TRBD1	TRBJ2-2	TRBV20-1	CSAIDRETNTGELFF	TGCAGTGCTATCGACAGGGAGACTAACACCGGGGAGCTGTTTTTT
many	TRBD2	TRBJ2-1	TRBV11-3	CASSRGTSGRGDEQFF	TGTGCCAGCAGCCGGGGGACTAGCGGGAGGGGGGATGAGCAGTTCTTC
NA	NA	TRBJ1-2	TRBV20-1	CSAGEGEHYGYTF	TGCAGTGCGGGGGAGGGGGAACACTATGGCTACACCTTC
many	TRBD2	TRBJ2-7	TRBV28	CASSLTSGSFISSYEQYF	TGTGCCAGCAGTCTAACTAGCGGCTCATTTATTAGCTCCTACGAGCAGTACTTC
many	NA	TRBJ2-3	TRBV19	CASSIRVGDTDTQYF	TGTGCCAGTAGTATAAGAGTCGGTGACACAGATACGCAGTATTTT
many	NA	TRBJ1-5	TRBV28	CASSSSAGQYSNQPQHF	TGTGCCAGCAGTTCCTCGGCGGGACAATATAGCAATCAGCCCCAGCATTTT
many	NA	TRBJ1-2	TRBV7-8	CASSFNPRDGYTF	TGTGCCAGCAGCTTTAATCCCAGGGATGGCTACACCTTC
many	NA	TRBJ1-1	TRBV20-1	CSASDPRGLDTEAFF	TGCAGTGCTTCGGATCCCAGGGGCTTGGACACTGAAGCTTTCTTT
many	NA	TRBJ1-2	TRBV7-8	CASIPTYLGESHYGYTF	TGTGCCAGCATCCCGACATACCTTGGGGAGTCCCACTATGGCTACACCTTC
few	TRBD2	TRBJ2-3	TRBV20-1	CSARDPSGGGDTQYF	TGCAGTGCTAGAGATCCCTCGGGGGGGGGGGATACGCAGTATTTT
many	TRBD1	TRBJ1-2	TRBV7-8	CASSLVGQGAGYGYTF	TGTGCCAGCAGCTTAGTTGGACAGGGGGCCGGGTATGGCTACACCTTC
many	NA	TRBJ1-1	TRBV12-3/TRBV12-4	CASSLTEGWPEAFF	TGTGCCAGCAGTTTAACCGAGGGTTGGCCTGAAGCTTTCTTT
few	TRBD1	TRBJ1-2	TRBV15	CATTRGTGYYGYTF	TGTGCCACCACACGGGGGACAGGGTACTATGGCTACACCTTC
NA	NA	TRBJ2-5	TRBV23-1	CASPPGAGTMSIRQETQYF	TGCGCCAGCCCCCCGGGGGCCGGGACTATGTCCATTCGGCAAGAGACCCAGTACTTC
NA	NA	TRBJ1-4	TRBV2	CASSESRGAELFF	TGTGCCAGCAGTGAATCTCGGGGTGCGGAACTGTTTTTT
few	TRBD1	TRBJ2-2	TRBV29-1	CSVPGQGSMAGELFF	TGCAGCGTACCGGGACAGGGATCTATGGCCGGGGAGCTGTTTTTT
many	NA	TRBJ2-1	TRBV7-3	CASSSLASGYNEQFF	TGTGCCAGCAGCTCCCTAGCGTCAGGCTACAATGAGCAGTTCTTC
many	NA	TRBJ1-2	TRBV7-9	CASSPSDRWVYGYTF	TGTGCCAGCAGCCCCTCGGACCGCTGGGTCTATGGCTACACCTTC
NA	NA	TRBJ2-3	TRBV7-9	CASSPVPPPDTQYF	TGTGCCAGCAGCCCTGTCCCCCCCCCAGATACGCAGTATTTT
few	TRBD1	TRBJ1-5	TRBV10-2	CASSDPQGNQPQHF	TGCGCCAGCAGTGACCCACAGGGGAATCAGCCCCAGCATTTT
many	TRBD2	TRBJ2-1	TRBV10-3	CAIRTSGGDEQFF	TGTGCCATTCGGACTAGCGGGGGGGATGAGCAGTTCTTC
many	TRBD2	TRBJ2-7	TRBV7-2	CASSLLAGSPLQSYEQYF	TGTGCCAGCAGCCTTTTAGCGGGATCCCCCCTTCAGTCCTACGAGCAGTACTTC
many	NA	TRBJ2-3	TRBV4-1	CASSRSSPGNTQYF	TGCGCCAGCAGCCGATCAAGTCCGGGGAATACGCAGTATTTT
few	NA	TRBJ1-6	TRBV27	CASSSSNRVWNSPLHF	TGTGCCAGCAGTTCCTCAAACAGGGTTTGGAATTCACCCCTCCACTTT
many	TRBD2	TRBJ2-3	TRBV14	CASSQELAGPTDTQYF	TGTGCCAGCAGCCAAGAACTAGCGGGACCCACAGATACGCAGTATTTT
few	TRBD1	TRBJ1-1	TRBV6-5	CASSGQDKNTEAFF	TGTGCCAGCAGTGGACAGGACAAGAACACTGAAGCTTTCTTT
NA	NA	TRBJ1-1	TRBV9	CASSALSGGGRTEAFF	TGTGCCAGCAGCGCCCTCAGCGGGGGTGGGAGGACTGAAGCTTTCTTT
many	NA	TRBJ1-5	TRBV12-3/TRBV12-4	CASSLRGPPGANQPQHF	TGTGCCAGCAGTTTAAGGGGACCCCCGGGGGCCAATCAGCCCCAGCATTTT
few	TRBD2	TRBJ2-5	TRBV4-2	CASSQELAGGPEETQYF	TGTGCCAGCAGCCAAGAACTAGCGGGGGGGCCTGAGGAGACCCAGTACTTC
many	NA	TRBJ1-6	TRBV7-8	CASSGRTGGWSPLHF	TGTGCCAGCAGCGGACGTACAGGAGGTTGGTCACCCCTCCACTTT
many	TRBD2	TRBJ2-7	TRBV20-1	CSALGGASGGLSGSYEQYF	TGCAGTGCCCTTGGGGGCGCTAGCGGGGGGTTATCTGGCTCCTACGAGCAGTACTTC
NA	NA	TRBJ1-1	TRBV7-8	CASSLRPAEAFF	TGTGCCAGCAGCCTCCGGCCCGCCGAAGCTTTCTTT
few	NA	TRBJ1-2	TRBV19	CASRRSGSGYGYTF	TGTGCCAGTAGACGCTCCGGATCAGGCTATGGCTACACCTTC
many	NA	TRBJ1-1	TRBV2	CASSQGANTEAFF	TGTGCCAGCAGCCAAGGAGCGAACACTGAAGCTTTCTTT
NA	TRBD2	TRBJ2-7	TRBV5-8	CASSRTSGDFSYEQYF	TGTGCCAGCAGCCGGACTAGCGGGGACTTCTCCTACGAGCAGTACTTC
many	TRBD2	TRBJ2-3	TRBV6-1	CASPSTSGTDTQYF	TGTGCCAGCCCTTCGACTAGCGGCACAGATACGCAGTATTTT
many	TRBD1	TRBJ1-1	TRBV6-6	CASSYQAGQGPTEAFF	TGTGCCAGCAGTTACCAGGCGGGACAGGGTCCCACTGAAGCTTTCTTT
NA	TRBD1	TRBJ2-5	TRBV24-1	CATSDSWDRGRTGETQYF	TGTGCCACCAGTGATTCCTGGGACAGGGGGCGAACAGGAGAGACCCAGTACTTC
many	TRBD1	TRBJ2-1	TRBV12-3/TRBV12-4	CASSRYIDRVNEQFF	TGTGCCAGCAGTCGATACATAGACAGGGTCAATGAGCAGTTCTTC